The clone carrying this T cell receptor beta chain was counted a few times. This sample is part of a study of blood T cell repertoires in COVID-19. Here immunoSEQ multiplex PCR was the method, and the copy in TCRdb shows in-frame clones only, minus some. The sample gives 18,000 or so clones, around three quarters of which show up once; roughly 17% is in the top ten. The receptor's source is a man in his 70s with COVID-19, enrolled during active disease. Sequencing was done on a sample of peripheral blood.

The CDR3 DNA is TGTGCCACCAGTGATTGGGAGCGGGGGGGCGGAACCGGGGAGCTGTTTTTT. Translating gives CATSDWERGGGTGELFF. The chain recombines TRBV24-1 with TRBJ2-2; 10 bases are shared with TRBD2. The CDR3 length is 17 residues. CDR1 and CDR2 (germline): KGHDR, SFDVKD. Trimming at V came to 2 bases and at J to 5 bases, leaving 7 bases not matched to a gene.